This T cell receptor (beta chain) derives from a study of T-cell reconstitution after alpha-beta-depleted transplantation in children. Study results and caveats: One year post-transplant, T-cell counts and diversity were largely derived from T cells produced anew.

Trimming stripped 4 bases from V and 7 bases from J, with 10 bases between. Germline lookup yields CDR1 MGHRA and CDR2 YSYEKL. This CDR3 has 13 amino acids. A TCRbeta library incorporating unique molecular identifiers was prepared. Each CDR3 protein gets one entry after TCRdb re-called the PCR reads with MiXCR. The repertoire has about 420,000 distinct CDR3 sequences, roughly 17% of them found once; the top ten carry 25% to 30%. As regards this clonotype: The antigen is not known.

The source is a boy under two years old who had a stem cell transplant for Wiskott-Aldrich syndrome, so the T cells may come from the graft donor. The rearrangement links TRBV4-1 to TRBJ1-4; the D gene is possibly TRBD1 (5 bases). Sequencing used PBMCs, mostly from graft donor cells, obtained 360 days after TCRalphabeta/CD19-depleted stem cell transplant. CDR3 sequence (DNA): TGCGCCAGCAGCCTACTGGGGGGTGAAAAACTGTTTTTT. Translating it yields CASSLLGGEKLFF.